These T cell receptor beta chains were read from a single sample in a study of cytomegalovirus exposure and HLA in healthy donors. Sequencing used immunoSEQ multiplex PCR; TCRdb keeps in-frame clones, though not all of them. The sample has about 160,000 clones, around four fifths seen once. The specimen was PBMCs. Source of these receptors: a man between 18 and 29 years old in good health and CMV-seronegative. Each CDR3 is given with its conserved first and last residue. Each record gives: CDR3 length, J gene, clone size, D gene, V gene, CDR3 DNA, CDR3 protein. The D gene is left open where the match is weak. Not every row has a clone size; where given, it reads once, few, many or a size class.

>13|TRBJ2-7|NA|TRBD1|TRBV2
TGTGCCAGCGGACAGGGAAGGTCCTACGAGCAGTACTTC
CASGQGRSYEQYF
>14|TRBJ1-2|NA|NA|TRBV7-2
TGTGCCAGCAGCTTAGGGACAGAGAACTATGGCTACACCTTC
CASSLGTENYGYTF
>14|TRBJ1-5|NA|NA|TRBV10-3
TGTGCCATCAGTGACGCGGGGGCGCGTCAGCCCCAGCATTTT
CAISDAGARQPQHF
>14|TRBJ1-3|few|NA|TRBV9
TGTGCCAGCAGCCCCCAGGGGACAGGAAACACCATATATTTT
CASSPQGTGNTIYF
>14|TRBJ1-5|NA|TRBD1|TRBV7-9
TGTGCCAGCAGCTTGGGACAGGGGAATCAGCCCCAGCATTTT
CASSLGQGNQPQHF
>12|TRBJ2-7|NA|NA|TRBV28
TGTGCCAGCAGTGGACTGACCTACGAGCAGTACTTC
CASSGLTYEQYF
>15|TRBJ2-2|NA|TRBD1|TRBV6-4
TGTGCCAGCAGTGAAACCCTACAGGGGACCGGGGAGCTGTTTTTT
CASSETLQGTGELFF
>16|TRBJ2-3|NA|NA|TRBV6-5
TGTGCCAGCAGTTATCGGCGGGGACCCCCCACAGATACGCAGTATTTT
CASSYRRGPPTDTQYF
>11|TRBJ2-7|once|NA|TRBV18
TGTGCCAGCTCCACAGGGCGTGAGCAGTACTTC
CASSTGREQYF
>15|TRBJ2-1|NA|NA|TRBV5-1
TGCGCCAGCAGCCCGGACTCAACCATCTACAATGAGCAGTTCTTC
CASSPDSTIYNEQFF
>17|TRBJ2-3|NA|NA|TRBV5-4
TGTGCCAGCAGCCCCTTGAGGTCCTCGCGCGAAACAGATACGCAGTATTTT
CASSPLRSSRETDTQYF
>16|TRBJ2-7|NA|TRBD2|TRBV9
TGTGCCAGCAGCGTTAGCGGGAGGGCCGAATTCCACGAGCAGTACTTC
CASSVSGRAEFHEQYF
>24|TRBJ2-7|NA|NA|TRBV21-1
TGTGCCAGCAGCAAAGACAAACATTATCCACCACTTGTAACCCAGGGAAAACTCTCCTACGAGCAGTACTTC
CASSKDKHYPPLVTQGKLSYEQYF
>15|TRBJ1-3|NA|TRBD1|TRBV6-5
TGTGCCAGCAGTTACTGGACAGGGGCCGGAAACACCATATATTTT
CASSYWTGAGNTIYF
>14|TRBJ1-5|NA|TRBD1|TRBV5-1
TGCGCCAGCAGCCCGGGGACAGGGAATCAGCCCCAGCATTTT
CASSPGTGNQPQHF
>13|TRBJ2-7|NA|TRBD1|TRBV28
TGTGCCAGCAGGACAGGGGGCGGGTCCGAGCAGTACTTC
CASRTGGGSEQYF
>13|TRBJ2-5|NA|NA|TRBV7-9
TGTGCCAGCAGCCGAGGGGCGGGGGAGACCCAGTACTTC
CASSRGAGETQYF
>11|TRBJ1-2|few|NA|TRBV6-6
TGTGCCAGCAGCCCCCTTCATGGCTACACCTTC
CASSPLHGYTF
>13|TRBJ1-2|NA|NA|TRBV11-2
TGTGCCAGCTCAAGGGGAAGGGTCTATGGCTACACCTTC
CASSRGRVYGYTF
>14|TRBJ2-2|NA|TRBD1|TRBV2
TGTGCCAGCAGACCCACAGGGGACACCGGGGAGCTGTTTTTT
CASRPTGDTGELFF
>12|TRBJ2-3|once|NA|TRBV10-3
TGTGCCGTCACAGGGAACGCAGATACGCAGTATTTT
CAVTGNADTQYF
>18|TRBJ2-5|few|TRBD2|TRBV13
TGTGCCAGCAGCTTATTGTCTATGGGCGGGGGGGGTCAAGAGACCCAGTACTTC
CASSLLSMGGGGQETQYF
>14|TRBJ1-5|few|TRBD1|TRBV6-1
TGTGCCAGCGAGGACAGGGGGCAGGTGCAGCCCCAGCATTTT
CASEDRGQVQPQHF
>17|TRBJ2-2|NA|TRBD2|TRBV13
TGTGCCAGCAGCCGGTCTGGGACTAGCGTCTCCACCGGGGAGCTGTTTTTT
CASSRSGTSVSTGELFF